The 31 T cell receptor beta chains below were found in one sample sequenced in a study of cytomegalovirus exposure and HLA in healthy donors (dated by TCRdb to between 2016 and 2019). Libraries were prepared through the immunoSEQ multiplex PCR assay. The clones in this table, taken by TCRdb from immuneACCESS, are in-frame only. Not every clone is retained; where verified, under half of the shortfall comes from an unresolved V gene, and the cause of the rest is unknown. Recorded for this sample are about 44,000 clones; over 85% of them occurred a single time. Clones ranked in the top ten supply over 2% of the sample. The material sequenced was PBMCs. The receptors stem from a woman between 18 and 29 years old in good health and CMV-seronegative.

DNA of the CDR3: TGTGCCAGCAGTGATCCGGGACAGGGCTTCAATCAGCCCCAGCATTTT. Translation: CASSDPGQGFNQPQHF. The rearrangement links TRBV6-1 to TRBJ1-5; 9 bases fit TRBD1. This CDR3 is 16 amino acids long. V lost 3 bases, J lost 3 bases, and 6 bases stayed unmatched. Germline CDR1 is MNHNS and CDR2 is SASEGT.

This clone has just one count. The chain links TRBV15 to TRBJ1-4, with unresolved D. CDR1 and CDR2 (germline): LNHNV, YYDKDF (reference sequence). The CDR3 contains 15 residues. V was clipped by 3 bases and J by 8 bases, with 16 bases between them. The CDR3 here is CATSSPGEREEKLFF. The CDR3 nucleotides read TGTGCCACCAGCAGTCCGGGAGAAAGGGAGGAAAAACTGTTTTTT. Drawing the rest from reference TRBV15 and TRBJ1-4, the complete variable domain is DAMVIQNPRYQVTQFGKPVTLSCSQTLNHNVMYWYQQKSSQAPKLLFHYYDKDFNNEADTPDNFQSRRPNTSFCFLDIRSPGLGDTAMYLCATSSPGEREEKLFFGSGTQLSVL.

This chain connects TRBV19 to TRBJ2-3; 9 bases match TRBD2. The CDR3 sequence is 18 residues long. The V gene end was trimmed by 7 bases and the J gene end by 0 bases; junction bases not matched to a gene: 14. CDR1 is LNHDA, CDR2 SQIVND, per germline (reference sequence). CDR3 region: CASNHERGAQRSTDTQYF. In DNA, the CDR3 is TGTGCCAGTAACCATGAGCGGGGGGCACAACGTAGCACAGATACGCAGTATTTT.

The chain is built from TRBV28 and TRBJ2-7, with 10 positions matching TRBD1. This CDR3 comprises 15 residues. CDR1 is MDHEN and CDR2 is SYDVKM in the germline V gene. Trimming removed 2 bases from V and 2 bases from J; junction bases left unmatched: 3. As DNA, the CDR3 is TGTGCCAGCAGTTTAAAGGGACAGGGGACCTACGAGCAGTACTTC. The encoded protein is CASSLKGQGTYEQYF.

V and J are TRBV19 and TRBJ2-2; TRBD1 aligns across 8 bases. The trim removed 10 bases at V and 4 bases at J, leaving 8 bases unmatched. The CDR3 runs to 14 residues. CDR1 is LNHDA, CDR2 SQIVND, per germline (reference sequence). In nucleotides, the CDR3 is TGTGCCACCTCCGGACAGGGAACCACCGGGGAGCTGTTTTTT. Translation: CATSGQGTTGELFF.

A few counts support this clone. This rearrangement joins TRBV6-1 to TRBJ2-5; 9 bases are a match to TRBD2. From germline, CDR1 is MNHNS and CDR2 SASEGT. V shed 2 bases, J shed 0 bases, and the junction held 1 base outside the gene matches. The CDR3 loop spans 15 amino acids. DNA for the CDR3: TGTGCCAGCAGTGAACTAGCGGGAAACCAAGAGACCCAGTACTTC. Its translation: CASSELAGNQETQYF.

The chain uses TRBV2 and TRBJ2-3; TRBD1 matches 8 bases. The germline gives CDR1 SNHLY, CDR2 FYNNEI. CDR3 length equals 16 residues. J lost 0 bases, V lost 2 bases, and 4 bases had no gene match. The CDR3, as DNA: TGTGCCAGCAGTGAAATGAGGACAGGGAGCACAGATACGCAGTATTTT. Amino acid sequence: CASSEMRTGSTDTQYF.

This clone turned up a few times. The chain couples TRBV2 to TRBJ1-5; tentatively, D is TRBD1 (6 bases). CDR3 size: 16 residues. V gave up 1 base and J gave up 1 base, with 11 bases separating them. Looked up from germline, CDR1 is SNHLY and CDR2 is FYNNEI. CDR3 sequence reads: CASSEVGGRSNQPQHF. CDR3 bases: TGTGCCAGCAGTGAAGTTGGGGGCCGGAGCAATCAGCCCCAGCATTTT.

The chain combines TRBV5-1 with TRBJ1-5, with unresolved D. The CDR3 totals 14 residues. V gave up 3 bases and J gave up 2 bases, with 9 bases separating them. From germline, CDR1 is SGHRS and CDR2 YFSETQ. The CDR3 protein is CASSSIGGNQPQHF. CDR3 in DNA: TGCGCCAGCAGCTCGATCGGGGGCAATCAGCCCCAGCATTTT.

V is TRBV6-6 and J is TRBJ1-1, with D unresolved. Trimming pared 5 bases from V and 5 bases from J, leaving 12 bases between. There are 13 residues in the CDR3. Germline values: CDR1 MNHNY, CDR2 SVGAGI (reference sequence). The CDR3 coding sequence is TGTGCCAGCAGTACGAGGAGGAGAACTGAAGCTTTCTTT. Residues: CASSTRRRTEAFF.

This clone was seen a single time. The CDR3 DNA is TGTGCCAGTAGCTCGACAGGGGCGCGCAATCAGCCCCAGCATTTT. Protein sequence: CASSSTGARNQPQHF. The rearrangement joins TRBV19 to TRBJ1-5; 8 nucleotides line up with TRBD1. This CDR3 has 15 amino acids. The J segment lost 2 bases and the V segment lost 6 bases, leaving 6 bases of the junction unmatched. Germline lookup yields CDR1 LNHDA and CDR2 SQIVND (reference sequence).

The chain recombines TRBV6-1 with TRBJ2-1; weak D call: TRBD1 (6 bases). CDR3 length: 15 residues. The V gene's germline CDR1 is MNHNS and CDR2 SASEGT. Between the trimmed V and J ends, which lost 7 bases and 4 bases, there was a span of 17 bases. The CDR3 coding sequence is TGTGCCAGCATCGAGGGGGATGGGGATTACAATGAGCAGTTCTTC. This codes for CASIEGDGDYNEQFF.

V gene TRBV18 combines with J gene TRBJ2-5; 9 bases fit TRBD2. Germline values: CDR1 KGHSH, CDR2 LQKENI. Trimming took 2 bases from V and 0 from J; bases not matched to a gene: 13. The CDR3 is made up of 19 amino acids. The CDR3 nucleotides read TGTGCCAGCTCACCAGTGGGTAGCGGGAGTGGCTGGTACCAAGAGACCCAGTACTTC. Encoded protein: CASSPVGSGSGWYQETQYF.

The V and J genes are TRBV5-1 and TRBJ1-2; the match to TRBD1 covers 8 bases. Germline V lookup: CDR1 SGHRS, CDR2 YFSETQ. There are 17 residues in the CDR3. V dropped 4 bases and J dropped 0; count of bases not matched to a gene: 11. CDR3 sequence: CASSPLGQDTANYGYTF. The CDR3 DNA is TGCGCCAGCAGCCCGTTGGGACAGGACACAGCTAACTATGGCTACACCTTC.

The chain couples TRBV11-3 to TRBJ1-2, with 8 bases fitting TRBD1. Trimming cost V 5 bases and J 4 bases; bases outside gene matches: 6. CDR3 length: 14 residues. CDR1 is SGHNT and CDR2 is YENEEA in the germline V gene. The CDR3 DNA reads TGTGCCAGCAGCCCCACAGGGGGGATCTATGGCTACACCTTC. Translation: CASSPTGGIYGYTF.

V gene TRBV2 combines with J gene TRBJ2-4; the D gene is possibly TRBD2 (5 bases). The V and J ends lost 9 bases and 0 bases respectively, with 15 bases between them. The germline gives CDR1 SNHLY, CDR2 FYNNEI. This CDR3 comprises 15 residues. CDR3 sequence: CASKLEGEAKNIQYF. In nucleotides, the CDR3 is TGTGCCAGTAAGTTAGAGGGAGAAGCCAAAAACATTCAGTACTTC. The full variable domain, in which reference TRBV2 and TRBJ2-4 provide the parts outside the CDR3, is EPEVTQTPSHQVTQMGQEVILRCVPISNHLYFYWYRQILGQKVEFLVSFYNNEISEKSEIFDDQFSVERPDGSNFTLKIRSTKLEDSAMYFCASKLEGEAKNIQYFGAGTRLSVL.

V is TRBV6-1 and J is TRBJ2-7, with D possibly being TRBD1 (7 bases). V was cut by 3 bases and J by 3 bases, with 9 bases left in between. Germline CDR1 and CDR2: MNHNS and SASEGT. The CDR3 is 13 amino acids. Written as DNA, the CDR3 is TGTGCCAGCAGTGACAGGGGGGACTACGAGCAGTACTTC. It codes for CASSDRGDYEQYF.

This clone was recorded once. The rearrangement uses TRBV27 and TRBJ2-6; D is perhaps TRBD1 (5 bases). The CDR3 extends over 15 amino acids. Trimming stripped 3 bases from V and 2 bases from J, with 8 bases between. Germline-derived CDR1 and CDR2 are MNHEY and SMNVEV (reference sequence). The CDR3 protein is CASSFTGTGANVLTF. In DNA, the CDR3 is TGTGCCAGCAGTTTTACAGGTACTGGGGCCAACGTCCTGACTTTC.

The CDR3 is CSARWTAYTF. In DNA form, the CDR3 reads TGCAGTGCACGCTGGACAGCCTACACCTTC. The chain employs TRBV20-1 and TRBJ1-2; perhaps TRBD1 as D (6 bases). This CDR3 spans 10 amino acids. Germline V CDR1 and CDR2: DFQATT, SNEGSKA (reference sequence). Trimming cost V 6 bases and J 10 bases, with 12 bases left between them.

CDR3: CASSSRSVGTGGPRAEAFF. CDR3 bases: TGTGCCAGCAGTTCACGATCCGTCGGGACAGGGGGGCCGAGGGCTGAAGCTTTCTTT. The V gene is TRBV27, the J gene TRBJ1-1; 11 bases are shared with TRBD1. J was trimmed by 6 bases and V by 4 bases; bases with no gene match: 19. In germline, CDR1 is MNHEY, CDR2 SMNVEV (reference sequence). The CDR3 is made up of 19 amino acids.

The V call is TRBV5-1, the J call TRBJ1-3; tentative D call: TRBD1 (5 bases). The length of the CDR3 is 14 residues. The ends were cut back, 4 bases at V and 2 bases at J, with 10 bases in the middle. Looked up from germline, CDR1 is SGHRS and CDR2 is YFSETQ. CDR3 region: CASSEQGAGNTIYF. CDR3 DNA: TGCGCCAGCAGCGAGCAAGGGGCTGGAAACACCATATATTTT.

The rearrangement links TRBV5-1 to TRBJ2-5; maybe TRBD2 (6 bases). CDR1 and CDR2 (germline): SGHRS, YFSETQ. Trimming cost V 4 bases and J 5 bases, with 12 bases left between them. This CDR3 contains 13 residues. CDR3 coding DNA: TGCGCCAGCAGCCGAGGCGGGGTGGAGACCCAGTACTTC. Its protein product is CASSRGGVETQYF.

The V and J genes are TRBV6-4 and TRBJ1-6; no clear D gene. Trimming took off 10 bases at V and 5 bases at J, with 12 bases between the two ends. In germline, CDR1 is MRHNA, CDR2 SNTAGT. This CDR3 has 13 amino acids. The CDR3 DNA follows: TGTGCCACCTCCCGGCAGGATAATTCACCCCTCCACTTT. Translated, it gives CATSRQDNSPLHF.

The chain's CDR3 is CASSSQDGNTEAFF. CDR3 bases: TGTGCCAGCAGCTCACAGGACGGGAACACTGAAGCTTTCTTT. This rearrangement joins TRBV7-9 to TRBJ1-1, with a weak D call TRBD1 (5 bases). CDR1 SEHNR and CDR2 FQNEAQ come from the germline V gene (reference sequence). The CDR3 has 14 amino acids. The V end lost 4 bases, the J end lost 1 base, and 10 bases lay between the germline ends.

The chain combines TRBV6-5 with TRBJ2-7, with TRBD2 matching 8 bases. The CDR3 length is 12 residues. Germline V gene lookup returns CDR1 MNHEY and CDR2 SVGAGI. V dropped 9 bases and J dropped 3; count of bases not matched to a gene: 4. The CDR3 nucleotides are TGTGCCAGTACCGGGACTAGCTACGAGCAGTACTTC. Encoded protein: CASTGTSYEQYF.

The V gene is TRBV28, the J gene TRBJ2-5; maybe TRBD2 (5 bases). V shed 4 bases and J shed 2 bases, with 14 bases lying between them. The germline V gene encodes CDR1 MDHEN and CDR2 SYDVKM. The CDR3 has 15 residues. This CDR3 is CASSSPGLKQETQYF. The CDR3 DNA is TGTGCCAGCAGTTCCCCCGGACTGAAACAAGAGACCCAGTACTTC.

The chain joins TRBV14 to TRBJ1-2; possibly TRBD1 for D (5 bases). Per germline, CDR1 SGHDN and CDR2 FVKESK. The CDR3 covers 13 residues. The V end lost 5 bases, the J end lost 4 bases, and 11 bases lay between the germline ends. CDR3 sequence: CASSSGGIYGYTF. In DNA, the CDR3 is TGTGCCAGCAGCTCCGGGGGGATCTATGGCTACACCTTC.

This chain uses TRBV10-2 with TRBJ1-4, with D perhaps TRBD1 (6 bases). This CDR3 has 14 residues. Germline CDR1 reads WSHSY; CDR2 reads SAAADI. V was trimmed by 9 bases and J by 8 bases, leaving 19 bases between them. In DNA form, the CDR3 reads TGCGCCAGAAAAGGGGGAGTCGAGAAGGAAAAACTGTTTTTT. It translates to CARKGGVEKEKLFF.

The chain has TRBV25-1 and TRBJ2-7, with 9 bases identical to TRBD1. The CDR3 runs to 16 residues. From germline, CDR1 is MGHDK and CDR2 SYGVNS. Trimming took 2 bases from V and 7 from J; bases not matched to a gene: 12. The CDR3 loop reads CASSETGTGFFREQYF. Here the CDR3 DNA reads TGTGCCAGCAGTGAAACCGGGACAGGGTTCTTCCGGGAGCAGTACTTC.

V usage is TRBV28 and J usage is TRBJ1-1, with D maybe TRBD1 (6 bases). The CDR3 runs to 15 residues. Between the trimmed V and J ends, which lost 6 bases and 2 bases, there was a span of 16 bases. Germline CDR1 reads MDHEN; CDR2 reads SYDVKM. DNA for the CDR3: TGTGCCAGCAGCTACGACAGGTTGGGAAACACTGAAGCTTTCTTT. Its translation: CASSYDRLGNTEAFF.

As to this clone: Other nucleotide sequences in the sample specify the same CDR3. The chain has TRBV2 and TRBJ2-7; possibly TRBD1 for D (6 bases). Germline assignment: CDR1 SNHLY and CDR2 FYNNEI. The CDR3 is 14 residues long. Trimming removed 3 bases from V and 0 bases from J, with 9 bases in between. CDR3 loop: CASSELTGSYEQYF. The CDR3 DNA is TGTGCCAGCAGTGAGCTGACAGGCTCCTACGAGCAGTACTTC.